The rows below give T cell receptor beta chains drawn from one sample of a study of blood T cell repertoires in COVID-19. Measured with immunoSEQ multiplex PCR; TCRdb has only the in-frame clones, and not every one. The data contain tens of thousands of clones, around 81% of them seen just once; the ten biggest clones take up roughly 4.5%. The sequenced sample consisted of peripheral blood. These receptors were obtained from a woman aged 60-75 years with acute or convalescent COVID-19. The CDR3 runs from the conserved cysteine through the conserved F or W. Fields, in order: D gene, clone size, J gene, V gene, CDR3 DNA, CDR3 protein. The D gene is left open where the match is weak. Expanded clones are given a class, and other clones once, few, many or no size at all.

.,.,TRBJ2-7,TRBV7-3,TGTGCCAGCAGCTTACACCGAGGCCAGCCCTACGAGCAGTACTTC,CASSLHRGQPYEQYF
.,once,TRBJ1-1,TRBV6-1,TGTGCCAGCAGTGAAGGCCGGGACACTGAAGCTTTCTTT,CASSEGRDTEAFF
TRBD1,.,TRBJ2-3,TRBV9,TGTGCCAGCAGCGACAGGGGGCGTACAGATACGCAGTATTTT,CASSDRGRTDTQYF
.,.,TRBJ2-1,TRBV6-2/TRBV6-3,TGTGCCAGCAGTTACTCGTCGATGCTCCCGGAGTACAATGAGCAGTTCTTC,CASSYSSMLPEYNEQFF
TRBD1,once,TRBJ1-2,TRBV9,TGTGCCAGCAGCCCCCGGGACAGTTCGTTCTATGGCTACACCTTC,CASSPRDSSFYGYTF
.,.,TRBJ1-6,TRBV6-1,TGTGCCAGCAGTGAAAAAAATCCGGGTTTGAATTCACCCCTCCACTTT,CASSEKNPGLNSPLHF
TRBD2,.,TRBJ2-7,TRBV5-1,TGCGCCAGTTCTACTAGCGGGGGAGCCTACGAGCAGTACTTC,CASSTSGGAYEQYF
.,.,TRBJ1-5,TRBV19,TGTGCCAGTAGTCCTGCCGGGACAAGTCGCAATCAGCCCCAGCATTTT,CASSPAGTSRNQPQHF
TRBD1,.,TRBJ1-3,TRBV5-1,TGCGCCAGCAGCGTGACAGGGGAAGGAAACACCATATATTTT,CASSVTGEGNTIYF
.,.,TRBJ2-7,TRBV6-5,TGTGCCAGCACCTCCCCTCTGGCCCCCTACGAGCAGTACTTC,CASTSPLAPYEQYF
.,.,TRBJ2-1,TRBV11-2,TGTGCCAGCAGCCGGGATCTAGCGCCGCAGTTCTTC,CASSRDLAPQFF
.,.,TRBJ2-1,TRBV19,TGTGCCAGTAGTATTTGGGGGCGCAATGAGCAGTTCTTC,CASSIWGRNEQFF
.,.,TRBJ1-1,TRBV19,TGTGCCAGTAGTGTCCTCCGGAACACTGAAGCTTTCTTT,CASSVLRNTEAFF
.,.,TRBJ2-3,TRBV6-5,TGTGCCAGCAGTCCAGGGGATTGGGATACGCAGTATTTT,CASSPGDWDTQYF
.,.,TRBJ1-5,TRBV6-5,TGTGCCAGCAGTTACAGGGGATACAATCAGCCCCAGCATTTT,CASSYRGYNQPQHF
TRBD1,.,TRBJ2-4,TRBV12-5,TGTGCTAGTGTCGGGACAGAACTAGCCAAAAACATTCAGTACTTC,CASVGTELAKNIQYF
TRBD1,.,TRBJ1-2,TRBV5-1,TGCGCCAGCAGCCCAGGGACAGGCCTTTCTAACTATGGCTACACCTTC,CASSPGTGLSNYGYTF
.,.,TRBJ1-3,TRBV6-5,TGTGCCAGCAAGGAGTCCGGGGTGGTTGGAAACACCATATATTTT,CASKESGVVGNTIYF
.,.,TRBJ1-1,TRBV19,TGTGCCAGTACCTCACAGGTCCGCATGAACACTGAAGCTTTCTTT,CASTSQVRMNTEAFF
TRBD2,.,TRBJ2-2,TRBV14,TGTGCCAGCAGCCAATTCCCCCTCCCCTCGGGGGGGCACACCGGGGAGCTGTTTTTT,CASSQFPLPSGGHTGELFF
.,.,TRBJ2-2,TRBV5-1,TGCGCCAGCAGCTTCTCGGCCGGGGAGCTGTTTTTT,CASSFSAGELFF
TRBD1,once,TRBJ1-2,TRBV19,TGTGCCAGCGAGGACAGGGCTAACTATGGCTACACCTTC,CASEDRANYGYTF
TRBD1,.,TRBJ1-5,TRBV4-1,TGCGCCAGCAGCGGGGACAGGGATCAGCCCCAGCATTTT,CASSGDRDQPQHF
TRBD2,.,TRBJ2-3,TRBV7-2,TGTGCCAGCAGCTCCGGCGGGGGGGCGAATACGCAGTATTTT,CASSSGGGANTQYF
.,.,TRBJ2-3,TRBV7-8,TGTGCCAGCAGGGCGGAGGGAGGGGGGGGCGTTGGCACAGATACGCAGTATTTT,CASRAEGGGGVGTDTQYF
.,.,TRBJ1-3,TRBV10-3,TGTGCCATCAGTGAACCCAGGGATGGTGGAAACACCATATATTTT,CAISEPRDGGNTIYF
TRBD2,.,TRBJ2-7,TRBV7-2,TGTGCCAGCAGCTTAAATCTAGCGGCGATCTACGAGCAGTACTTC,CASSLNLAAIYEQYF
TRBD1,.,TRBJ1-1,TRBV7-2,TGTGCCAGCAGCTTAAAACAGGGGAGCACTGAAGCTTTCTTT,CASSLKQGSTEAFF
.,once,TRBJ1-1,TRBV18,TGTGCCAGCTCACCACTACAGGAGAACACTGAAGCTTTCTTT,CASSPLQENTEAFF
TRBD1,.,TRBJ1-2,TRBV5-6,TGTGCCAGCAGCTTTTCCGGGACAGCCTATAACTATGGCTACACCTTC,CASSFSGTAYNYGYTF
.,.,TRBJ1-1,TRBV24-1,TGTGCCACCAGCCCGTGCCCCAGGCGTGAAGCTTTCTTT,CATSPCPRREAFF
.,.,TRBJ1-1,TRBV3-1/TRBV3-2,TGTGCCAGCAGCAAAGGCACAGGATTGAACACTGAAGCTTTCTTT,CASSKGTGLNTEAFF
TRBD1,.,TRBJ1-4,TRBV3-1/TRBV3-2,TGTGCCAGCAGCCGGGGGGGACAGGGAGGCGAAAAACTGTTTTTT,CASSRGGQGGEKLFF
.,.,TRBJ1-5,TRBV19,TGTGCCAGTAACGAGGGCGTGAACCAGCCCCAGCATTTT,CASNEGVNQPQHF
.,.,TRBJ1-6,TRBV6-1,TGTGCCAGCAGTGAACTCGTTATTAATTCACCCCTCCACTTT,CASSELVINSPLHF
.,few,TRBJ1-5,TRBV19,TGTGCCAGTAGTTTGCAGGATAGCAATCAGCCCCAGCATTTT,CASSLQDSNQPQHF
TRBD1,.,TRBJ1-2,TRBV13,TGTGCCAGCAGCTTCCGGGACAGGGGAGGCGGCTACACCTTC,CASSFRDRGGGYTF
TRBD1,.,TRBJ1-4,TRBV5-1,TGCGCCAGCAGCGCGGACAGGGTCAGAAGGGCTAATGAAAAACTGTTTTTT,CASSADRVRRANEKLFF
TRBD1,.,TRBJ1-5,TRBV6-5,TGTGCCAGCGGGACAGTTAATCAGCCCCAGCATTTT,CASGTVNQPQHF
TRBD2,.,TRBJ2-7,TRBV28,TGTGCCAGCAGTATTCGACCGGGGGGCTACGAGCAGTACTTC,CASSIRPGGYEQYF
TRBD2,.,TRBJ2-3,TRBV9,TGTGCCAGCAGCGTAGCTGCGGCTAGCGGGGGGGATACGCAGTATTTT,CASSVAAASGGDTQYF
.,.,TRBJ2-3,TRBV18,TGTGCCAGCTCAACTCACGGGGGAAGCACAGATACGCAGTATTTT,CASSTHGGSTDTQYF
.,many,TRBJ1-2,TRBV4-1,TGCGCCAGCAGCCAAGCAGGGGACGAGGGCTATGGCTACACCTTC,CASSQAGDEGYGYTF
.,.,TRBJ2-1,TRBV7-6,TGTGCCAGCAGCTTACCCCCACCGGGATCCTACAATGAGCAGTTCTTC,CASSLPPPGSYNEQFF
.,.,TRBJ1-3,TRBV20-1,TGCAGTGCTAGTGACTTTGGGGCAAACACCATATATTTT,CSASDFGANTIYF
.,.,TRBJ1-1,TRBV5-1,TGCGCCAGCAGCTTGCAGCCAGGGTTTAGGAACACTGAAGCTTTCTTT,CASSLQPGFRNTEAFF
TRBD2,.,TRBJ2-3,TRBV7-3,TGTGCCAGCAGCCAGGGACTAGATACTAGCACAGATACGCAGTATTTT,CASSQGLDTSTDTQYF
TRBD1,once,TRBJ2-1,TRBV10-3,TGTGCCATCAGTGCTGGACAGGGAAACAATGAGCAGTTCTTC,CAISAGQGNNEQFF